This section outlines one TCR beta chain sequence together with its context. Its antigen specificity is not known. No base qualities exist here, and no much larger clone lies one base off it. TCR beta libraries were generated from genomic DNA with the immunoSEQ kit, following the manufacturer's recommendations. For library preparation, a first multiplex PCR was performed with proprietary primers, followed by a second PCR in which unique barcodes were added, and bead cleanups were performed after each round. Each sample batch included a kit-provided positive control reaction and a negative control reaction. The final libraries underwent checking on an Agilent 4200 TapeStation D1000 ScreenTape, volumetric pooling, and quantification by qPCR. An Illumina NextSeq500 fitted with a MidOutput 150-cycle cartridge performed the sequencing, running 156 Read1 cycles and 15 Index1 cycles with the kit's custom primers. The pooled library was loaded at roughly 1 pM, with a 20% PhiX control spiked in. The paper's data handling went like this. The vendor-processed data were analyzed in R, and a clonotype was defined as all T cells that share the same CDR3 nucleotide sequence. In the clone abundance analyses, frequencies in each sample were normalized to that sample's 10,000 most abundant clones. Public T cell clones, averaging fewer than five per sample, were removed before analysis. A difference in abundance of at least 32-fold between compartments was used to define tumor-enriched and baseline blood-enriched clonotypes. Clonotypes expanded or contracted between blood time points were identified with a beta-binomial differential abundance model. Tumor-blood repertoire similarity was measured with the Baroni-Urbani and Buser coefficient, and group comparisons used two-tailed Wilcoxon tests in R. Entries here come from immuneACCESS through TCRdb and include only in-frame sequences with V and J called. Some clones fail to appear in such tables; in the studies checked, an unresolved V gene covers under half of the shortfall, and the cause of the remainder is unknown. V and J calls and clone size are given by that table; D and trimming were obtained from the DNA. Across this sample there are about 140,000 clones, with around 78% seen only once. Roughly 25% of the sample is in the top ten clones.

This record belongs to a study of radiation and T cells in renal cell carcinoma (dated by TCRdb to 2018 to 2020). Context from the whole study: Samples were obtained from a clinical trial, in which 15 Gy stereotactic body radiation therapy was delivered to primary renal cell carcinomas and nephrectomy was performed 4 weeks later. TCR beta sequencing covered around 50 samples in total, comprising around 26 tumors and roughly 27 peripheral blood samples. Across all 55 or so samples, several million unique CDR3 nucleotide sequences encoding 2 million to 3 million unique CDR3 amino acid sequences were identified.

The junction shows trimming of 3 bases on V and 5 bases on J, plus 21 bases between the germline ends. The CDR1 and CDR2 encoded by the germline V gene are SGHRS and YFSETQ. The CDR3, from cysteine to phenylalanine, totals 17 residues. Only the CDR3 DNA stays, 51 bases, in frame from base 1. In the paper's terms, the time point label means: baseline pretreatment blood. Taken with the paper, the label for treatment or condition translates to: 15 Gy SBRT to primary tumor, nephrectomy 4 weeks later. Serial peripheral blood from radiation-treated patients was sampled at baseline, 2 weeks and 4 weeks after SBRT to track tumor-enriched clonotypes. All patients had renal cell carcinoma with clear cell pathology. Genomic DNA for TCR sequencing was prepared using the QIAamp DNA Blood Mini Kit (Qiagen). Samples were included in the analyses only if all quality control checks were passed. Summary of the overall study and its limitations: The single-armed trial design could not address effects of radiation dose or scheduling on the TCR repertoire. Because pretreatment tumor biopsies were not available, the baseline intratumoral presence of clonotypes could not be determined. An increase in top tumor clonotypes in blood was observed from baseline to 2 weeks post-radiation, followed by contraction by 4 weeks, which was taken to suggest transient expansion of tumor-resident clones. Blood repertoire dynamics were not followed beyond 4 weeks after treatment.

The chain couples TRBV5-1 to TRBJ1-5, and possibly TRBD1, on 5 matching bases. The receptor's source is a woman aged 50 to 65 with renal cell carcinoma. Material: blood, obtained from a patient whose treatment included radiotherapy and nephrectomy. Here the CDR3 is given as CASSSSPGGGIDQPQHF. The DNA sequence is as follows: TGCGCCAGCAGCTCCAGCCCGGGCGGGGGGATAGATCAGCCCCAGCATTTT.